Shown below are 27 T cell receptor beta chains from a single sample sequenced in a study of early T cells in non-severe SARS-CoV-2 infection (TCRdb year 2021). The library came from 5' RACE. The sequencing machine was a NextSeq 500. TCRdb's own reprocessing of the public reads used fastp at Q25 and MiXCR and kept productive beta chains. Records with the same CDR3 protein are collapsed into one entry carrying the most frequent genes and DNA. This sample comprises roughly 80,000 distinct CDR3 sequences, over 11% of them detected only once. 3% of the sample goes to the ten largest clones. The sequenced sample was whole blood. These receptors originate from an adult who was a healthcare worker with PCR-confirmed SARS-CoV-2 infection or an uninfected control (not recorded which).

The J gene is TRBJ2-1, the V gene TRBV12-5; the D gene is possibly TRBD1 (5 bases). V shed 5 bases and J shed 5 bases, with 16 bases lying between them. The CDR3 length is 15 residues. Looked up from germline, CDR1 is LGHNT and CDR2 is FRNRAP. CDR3 in amino acids: CASGGHLPGHNEQFF. The CDR3 coding sequence is TGTGCTAGTGGTGGACACCTACCCGGCCACAATGAGCAGTTCTTC.

The chain joins TRBV7-9 to TRBJ2-3; D perhaps matches TRBD2 (5 bases). V was cut by 4 bases and J by 2 bases, with 10 bases left in between. The germline V gene has CDR1 SEHNR and CDR2 FQNEAQ (reference sequence). The CDR3 sequence is 14 residues long. CDR3 nucleotides: TGTGCCAGCAGCTCCAAGCGGATCACAGATACGCAGTATTTT. Its protein product is CASSSKRITDTQYF.

In regard to this clonotype: This may stem from a read error, because a much larger clone lies one nucleotide away. CDR3 DNA: TGTGTCAGCAGCCTCCGAGGCAGCACAGATACGCAGTATTTT. Translation: CVSSLRGSTDTQYF. The V gene is TRBV12-3 or TRBV12-4, the J gene TRBJ2-3; D not resolved. The CDR3 extends over 14 amino acids.

This clonotype was picked up many times. The chain joins TRBV6-5 to TRBJ1-1; D is unresolved. The CDR3 runs 16 residues. The germline V gene encodes CDR1 MNHEY and CDR2 SVGAGI. The V end lost 0 bases, the J end lost 0 bases, and 11 bases lay between the germline ends. As DNA, the CDR3 is TGTGCCAGCAGTTACTCGACGGGGTCAATGAACACTGAAGCTTTCTTT. Translation gives CASSYSTGSMNTEAFF.

This clonotype was seen a handful of times. The chain has TRBV5-1 and TRBJ1-4, with D uncertain. The V gene's germline CDR1 is SGHRS and CDR2 YFSETQ. With 0 bases removed from V and 0 bases from J, the gap between germline ends came to 3 bases. The CDR3 has 14 residues. The DNA of the CDR3 is TGCGCCAGCAGCTTGGTCCCAACTAATGAAAAACTGTTTTTT. It encodes CASSLVPTNEKLFF. Looking up the rest from reference TRBV5-1 and TRBJ1-4 gives the full variable domain: KAGVTQTPRYLIKTRGQQVTLSCSPISGHRSVSWYQQTPGQGLQFLFEYFSETQRNKGNFPGRFSGRQFSNSRSEMNVSTLELGDSALYLCASSLVPTNEKLFFGSGTQLSVL.

This clonotype has only a few counts. The V gene is TRBV25-1, the J gene TRBJ2-2, with TRBD1 as a possible D gene (5 bases). CDR3 length: 14 amino acids. Germline-derived CDR1 and CDR2 are MGHDK and SYGVNS. Deletions cut 6 bases from V and 1 base from J, with 9 bases between. CDR3 loop: CASSRQRNTGELFF. CDR3 nucleotides: TGTGCCAGCAGCAGACAGAGGAACACCGGGGAGCTGTTTTTT.

V is TRBV20-1 and J is TRBJ2-7, with 7 bases fitting TRBD1. This CDR3 region has 15 residues. V shed 1 base, J shed 2 bases, and the junction held 8 bases outside the gene matches. The germline V gene encodes CDR1 DFQATT and CDR2 SNEGSKA (reference sequence). The CDR3 here is CSARAGQRLTYEQYF. CDR3 in DNA: TGCAGTGCTAGAGCGGGACAGCGATTAACCTACGAGCAGTACTTC.

The chain joins TRBV15 to TRBJ2-1; D gene unclear. Trimming took 0 bases from V and 7 from J, leaving 22 bases between them. This CDR3 region has 18 residues. From germline, CDR1 is LNHNV and CDR2 YYDKDF (reference sequence). CDR3 in amino acids: CATSRDRSQIPLVNEQFF. The CDR3 coding sequence is TGTGCCACCAGCAGAGATCGGAGCCAAATCCCCTTAGTGAATGAGCAGTTCTTC.

V usage is TRBV9 and J usage is TRBJ2-1; 7 bases map to TRBD2. The CDR3 is made up of 15 amino acids. Trimming took 4 bases from V and 2 from J; bases not matched to a gene: 6. Germline V gene sequence: CDR1 SGDLS, CDR2 YYNGEE. Written as DNA, the CDR3 is TGTGCCAGCAGCCCCCCGGGACTACCCTACAATGAGCAGTTCTTC. It is translated as CASSPPGLPYNEQFF.

This clonotype appeared many times. The genes are TRBV5-4 and TRBJ2-1; 8 bases are a match to TRBD2. J was trimmed by 5 bases and V by 4 bases; bases with no gene match: 8. The CDR3 has 15 amino acids. Germline V lookup: CDR1 SGHNT, CDR2 YYREEE (reference sequence). The CDR3 nucleotides read TGTGCCAGCAGCCGAGTAGCGGGGCCCGACAATGAGCAGTTCTTC. Protein: CASSRVAGPDNEQFF. The variable domain in full, with the rest retrieved from reference TRBV5-4 and TRBJ2-1, is ETGVTQSPTHLIKTRGQQVTLRCSSQSGHNTVSWYQQALGQGPQFIFQYYREEENGRGNFPPRFSGLQFPNYSSELNVNALELDDSALYLCASSRVAGPDNEQFFGPGTRLTVL.

This clonotype appeared many times. The chain couples TRBV5-3 to TRBJ1-6, with D unclear. TRBV5-3 is known as an ORF, though its function is uncertain. The CDR3 totals 17 residues. Trimming removed 4 bases at V and 0 bases at J, with 14 bases between. The CDR3 loop is CARSPWSLSSYNSPLHF. In nucleotides, the CDR3 is TGTGCCAGAAGCCCGTGGTCTCTGAGCTCCTATAATTCACCCCTCCACTTT.

In its sample, this clonotype was seen many times. The chain recombines TRBV6-6 with TRBJ2-7; D ambiguous. The CDR3 has 14 amino acids. Trimming took 6 bases from V and 3 from J, leaving 15 bases between them. Per germline, CDR1 MNHNY and CDR2 SVGAGI (reference sequence). The CDR3 DNA reads TGTGCCAGCAGCACCGGTCGACGCTACTACGAGCAGTACTTC. It encodes CASSTGRRYYEQYF.

J is TRBJ2-3 and V is TRBV9; no clear D. The CDR3 totals 16 residues. V was cut by 3 bases and J by 0 bases, with 14 bases left in between. The germline gives CDR1 SGDLS, CDR2 YYNGEE. CDR3 nucleotide sequence: TGTGCCAGCAGCGCCCAAGGCACGACAAGCACAGATACGCAGTATTTT. Its protein product is CASSAQGTTSTDTQYF.

The chain has TRBV7-6 and TRBJ1-1, with D unclear. The CDR3 is made up of 15 amino acids. Germline CDR1 SGHVS, CDR2 FNYEAQ. The V end was cut by 5 bases, the J end by 3 bases, with 16 bases between. The CDR3 DNA reads as TGTGCCAGCAGCCCCCCTGGTTCTATGGACACTGAAGCTTTCTTT. Translating gives CASSPPGSMDTEAFF.

This clonotype was recorded at least ten times. The chain employs TRBV5-4 and TRBJ1-4, with D perhaps TRBD1 (5 bases). CDR3 size: 13 residues. V shed 1 base and J shed 5 bases, with 6 bases lying between them. In germline, CDR1 is SGHNT, CDR2 YYREEE (reference sequence). This CDR3 is CASSLPGNEKLFF. For the CDR3, the DNA is TGTGCCAGCAGCTTGCCAGGGAATGAAAAACTGTTTTTT.

This clonotype was recorded at least ten times. The rearrangement links TRBV20-1 to TRBJ1-3, with 9 bases aligning to TRBD1. The J segment lost 4 bases and the V segment lost 6 bases, leaving 4 bases of the junction unmatched. The CDR3 has 13 amino acids. Germline lookup yields CDR1 DFQATT and CDR2 SNEGSKA (reference sequence). The CDR3 region has the DNA TGCAGTGCCAGGACAGGGGACGGAAACACCATATATTTT. Its protein product is CSARTGDGNTIYF.

This clonotype has more than one count but fewer than ten. This sequence joins TRBV7-9 and TRBJ1-2, with D unresolved. Per the germline V gene, CDR1 is SEHNR and CDR2 is FQNEAQ (reference sequence). CDR3 length equals 14 residues. V was shortened by 5 bases and J by 4 bases, with 14 bases between the two germline ends. The CDR3 region has the DNA TGTGCCAGCAGCAACACATGGAAGGTCTATGGCTACACCTTC. Translated, it gives CASSNTWKVYGYTF.

The table lists this clonotype with many counts. The chain carries TRBV3-1 and TRBJ2-7; 7 bases align to TRBD1. Trimming removed 4 bases from V and 2 bases from J; junction bases left unmatched: 2. The CDR3 loop spans 13 amino acids. The germline V gene has CDR1 LGHDT and CDR2 YNNKEL (reference sequence). CDR3 sequence (DNA): TGTGCCAGCAGCCCAGGGACAGCCTACGAGCAGTACTTC. Its translation is CASSPGTAYEQYF.

This chain links TRBV12-3 or TRBV12-4 with TRBJ1-1; no clear D. The CDR3 totals 14 residues. V dropped 3 bases and J dropped 0 bases, with 8 bases sitting between them. The CDR3 DNA follows: TGTGCCAGCAGTTTGGAGGGCATGAACACTGAAGCTTTCTTT. This sequence encodes CASSLEGMNTEAFF.

The chain combines TRBV6-1 with TRBJ2-1; the D gene is possibly TRBD1 (5 bases). V was pared by 5 bases and J by 10 bases, with 9 bases between. The CDR3 spans 11 residues. CDR1 is MNHNS, CDR2 SASEGT, per germline. CDR3 nucleotides: TGTGCCAGCAGTCAGGGTTTGGAGCAGTTCTTC. Amino acids: CASSQGLEQFF.

This clonotype was seen only a few times. The genes are TRBV14 and TRBJ1-2; D gene ambiguous. Between the trimmed V and J ends, which lost 0 bases and 2 bases, there was a span of 10 bases. The CDR3 is made up of 15 amino acids. Germline CDR1 SGHDN, CDR2 FVKESK. CDR3 nucleotide sequence: TGTGCCAGCAGCCAAGATCGACCCGAAAACTATGGCTACACCTTC. Translating it yields CASSQDRPENYGYTF.

This rearrangement joins TRBV5-5 to TRBJ2-5; 11 positions match TRBD2. V was clipped by 3 bases and J by 5 bases; unmatched bases: 3. The CDR3 spans 14 residues. CDR1 is SGHKS and CDR2 is YYEKEE in the germline V gene (reference sequence). In DNA, the CDR3 is TGTGCCAGCAGCTCCGGGACTAGCGGCGAGACCCAGTACTTC. This gives the protein CASSSGTSGETQYF.

DNA of the CDR3: TGCAGCGGTCTTCGCAGGCAGAATGAGCAGTTCTTC. Protein product: CSGLRRQNEQFF. The V and J genes are TRBV29-1 and TRBJ2-1; D is undetermined. Between the trimmed V and J ends, which lost 7 bases and 7 bases, there was a span of 14 bases. CDR1 is SQVTM and CDR2 is ANQGSEA in the germline V gene. The CDR3 totals 12 residues.

This clonotype has a count of ten or more. V and J are TRBV7-3 and TRBJ2-3; 8 bases map to TRBD2. V was pared by 0 bases and J by 3 bases, with 2 bases of the junction left unmatched. Germline CDR1 and CDR2: SGHTA and FQGTGA. The CDR3 sequence is 15 residues long. The CDR3 here is CASSLTSGATDTQYF. The CDR3 nucleotides read TGTGCCAGCAGCTTAACTAGCGGGGCGACAGATACGCAGTATTTT.

This clonotype was detected a few times. CDR3 sequence reads: CASSPRGESDIQYF. In DNA form, the CDR3 reads TGTGCCAGCTCCCCCAGGGGCGAGAGTGACATTCAGTACTTC. The chain uses TRBV18 and TRBJ2-4; D perhaps matches TRBD1 (6 bases). Germline V lookup: CDR1 KGHSH, CDR2 LQKENI. Trimming left V 6 bases short and J 8 bases short, with 17 bases between. This CDR3 is 14 amino acids long.

Many counts were recorded for this clonotype. Here the CDR3 DNA reads TGTGCCAGCAGCTTACCCATTAGCACCGGGGAGCTGTTTTTT. Translated: CASSLPISTGELFF. The chain carries TRBV7-9 and TRBJ2-2; D not certain. This CDR3 contains 14 residues. Trimming removed 2 bases at V and 4 bases at J, with 8 bases between. CDR1 is SEHNR, CDR2 FQNEAQ, per germline (reference sequence).

This clonotype showed up just once. This chain connects TRBV6-1 to TRBJ1-2; weak D call: TRBD1 (5 bases). CDR1 MNHNS and CDR2 SASEGT come from the germline V gene. This CDR3 region has 11 residues. Trimming took off 8 bases at V and 2 bases at J, with 6 bases between the two ends. The CDR3 nucleotides read TGTGCCAGCGGGGGGAACTATGGCTACACCTTC. As protein: CASGGNYGYTF.